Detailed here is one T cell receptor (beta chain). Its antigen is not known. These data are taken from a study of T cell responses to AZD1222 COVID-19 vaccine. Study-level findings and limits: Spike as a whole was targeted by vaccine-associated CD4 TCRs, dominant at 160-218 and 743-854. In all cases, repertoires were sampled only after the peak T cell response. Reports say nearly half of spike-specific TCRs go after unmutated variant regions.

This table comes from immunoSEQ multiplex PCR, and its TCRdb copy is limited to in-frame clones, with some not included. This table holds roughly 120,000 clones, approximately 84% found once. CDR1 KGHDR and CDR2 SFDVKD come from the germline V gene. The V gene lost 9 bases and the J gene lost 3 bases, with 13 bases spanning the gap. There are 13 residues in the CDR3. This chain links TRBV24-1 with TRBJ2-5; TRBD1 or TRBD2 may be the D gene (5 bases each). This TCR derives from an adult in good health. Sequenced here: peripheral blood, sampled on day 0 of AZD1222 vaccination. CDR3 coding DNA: TGTGCCACCGCCGGGACCTTGAAAGAGACCCAGTACTTC. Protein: CATAGTLKETQYF.